This is a list of T cell receptor beta chains from one sample in a study of blood T cell repertoires in COVID-19. The protocol was immunoSEQ multiplex PCR, while the TCRdb copy is restricted to in-frame clones and leaves out a portion. This sample has 25,000 to 35,000 clones, with roughly nine tenths found just once. The source material was peripheral blood. Source of these receptors: a human donor in a cohort sampled during active COVID-19. Both conserved end residues are part of each CDR3. The order of the fields is D gene, J gene, V gene, clone size, CDR3 DNA, CDR3 protein. A D gene is named only where the DNA matches it firmly. A row's size may be missing; if present it is once, few, many or a size class.

>.|TRBJ1-5|TRBV19|few
TGTGCCAGTAGAACCGCCAGAGGGAGCTATCAGCCCCAGCATTTT
CASRTARGSYQPQHF
>TRBD2|TRBJ2-1|TRBV4-3|.
TGCGCCAGCAGCCCAAGGCGTCAGGGACTAGCCTACAATGAGCAGTTCTTC
CASSPRRQGLAYNEQFF
>TRBD1|TRBJ1-2|TRBV3-1/TRBV3-2|.
TGTGCCAGCAACCCAGGGGGACTCTATGGCTACACCTTC
CASNPGGLYGYTF
>TRBD1|TRBJ2-3|TRBV10-3|once
TGTGCCATCAGTGAAGGGACAGGGGCTAGCACAGATACGCAGTATTTT
CAISEGTGASTDTQYF
>TRBD1|TRBJ1-4|TRBV4-2|.
TGTGCCAGCAGCTCACACAGGGGTGACGCAACTAATGAAAAACTGTTTTTT
CASSSHRGDATNEKLFF
>TRBD1|TRBJ2-2|TRBV24-1|.
TGTGCCACCAGTGCGGACAGGGGGTACACCGGGGAGCTGTTTTTT
CATSADRGYTGELFF
>.|TRBJ1-2|TRBV2|.
TGTGCCAGCGGCACAGGGCAAAGCTATGGCTACACCTTC
CASGTGQSYGYTF
>.|TRBJ1-2|TRBV3-1/TRBV3-2|.
TGTGCCAGCAGCCAAGATCTAAGCGGTGGCTACACCTTC
CASSQDLSGGYTF
>TRBD1|TRBJ1-1|TRBV5-1|.
TGCGCCAGCAGCCCCCAGGACAGGGGGCAAGCTTTCTTT
CASSPQDRGQAFF
>.|TRBJ2-1|TRBV11-2|.
TGTGCCAGCAGCCCCCCAGCCTACAATGAGCAGTTCTTC
CASSPPAYNEQFF
>TRBD2|TRBJ2-1|TRBV5-4|.
TGTGCCAGCAGCTTGGGGATGGGGGACTACGACAATGAGCAGTTCTTC
CASSLGMGDYDNEQFF
>.|TRBJ1-3|TRBV11-2|.
TGTGCCAGCAGCCTCTTCGGAAACACCATATATTTT
CASSLFGNTIYF
>.|TRBJ2-2|TRBV19|.
TGTGCCAGTACAGGGGAGTACACCGGGGAGCTGTTTTTT
CASTGEYTGELFF